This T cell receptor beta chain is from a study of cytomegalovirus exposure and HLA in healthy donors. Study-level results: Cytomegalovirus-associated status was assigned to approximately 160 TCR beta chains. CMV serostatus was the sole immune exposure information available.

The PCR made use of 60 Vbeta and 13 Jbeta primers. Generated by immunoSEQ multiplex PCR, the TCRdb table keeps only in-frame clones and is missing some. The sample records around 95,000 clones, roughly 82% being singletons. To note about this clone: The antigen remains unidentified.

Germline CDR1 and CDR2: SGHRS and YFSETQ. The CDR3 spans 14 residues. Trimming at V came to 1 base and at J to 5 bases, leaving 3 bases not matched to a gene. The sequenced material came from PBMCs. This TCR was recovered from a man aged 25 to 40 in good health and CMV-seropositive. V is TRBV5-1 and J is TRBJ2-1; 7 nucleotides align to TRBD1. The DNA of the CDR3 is TGCGCCAGCAGCTTGACGGGACAGCACAATGAGCAGTTCTTC. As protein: CASSLTGQHNEQFF.